Below, 8 T cell receptor beta chains from the same sample are listed, as sequenced in a study of blood T cell repertoires in COVID-19. Some clones are missing from TCRdb's copy, which holds only in-frame ones; the method was immunoSEQ multiplex PCR. Among roughly 170,000 clones, approximately 90% were seen once, and the ten largest hold about 1%. Sample: peripheral blood. The source of these receptors is a woman aged 18-30 years who had recovered from COVID-19.

The CDR3 DNA reads TGTGCCAGTTCTCCGGGACAGGGGGCCTGGACGCAGTATTTT. It codes for CASSPGQGAWTQYF. V and J are TRBV19 and TRBJ2-3; the match to TRBD1 covers 12 bases. Germline lookup yields CDR1 LNHDA and CDR2 SQIVND (reference sequence). V shed 8 bases and J 9 bases; nucleotides not matched to a gene: 9. CDR3 length: 14 residues.

This chain connects TRBV5-3 to TRBJ2-2; the match to TRBD1 covers 9 bases. TRBV5-3 is placed among ORFs of uncertain function. This CDR3 comprises 15 residues. The junction had 4 bases not matched to a gene; V was cut back by 3 bases and J by 4 bases. CDR3 sequence: CARSSGTGITGELFF. The CDR3 nucleotides are TGTGCCAGAAGCTCGGGGACAGGGATCACCGGGGAGCTGTTTTTT.

The chain uses TRBV9 and TRBJ2-2; 9 nucleotides line up with TRBD1. V gave up 4 bases and J gave up 5 bases; unmatched junction bases: 9. CDR1 is SGDLS and CDR2 is YYNGEE in the germline V gene. The CDR3 contains 16 residues. CDR3 nucleotides: TGTGCCAGCAGCTCTTACAGGGGGCAGGGGACCGGGGAGCTGTTTTTT. Translating it yields CASSSYRGQGTGELFF.

This clone came up a few times. The rearrangement links TRBV6-2 or TRBV6-3 to TRBJ2-3; TRBD2 aligns across 12 bases. Germline CDR1 is MNHEY and CDR2 is SVGEGT. V lost 0 bases and J lost 5; bases outside the gene matches: 6. The CDR3 runs to 17 residues. The CDR3: CASSYSSSGRAEDTQYF. The CDR3 coding sequence is TGTGCCAGCAGTTACTCTTCTAGCGGGAGGGCCGAAGATACGCAGTATTTT.

This rearrangement joins TRBV5-5 to TRBJ1-1; D may be TRBD1 (6 bases). This CDR3 has 14 amino acids. V was shortened by 3 bases and J by 3 bases, with 12 bases between the two germline ends. Germline CDR1 is SGHKS and CDR2 is YYEKEE (reference sequence). The CDR3, as DNA: TGTGCCAGCAGCTGGGAACAGGGCTACACTGAAGCTTTCTTT. As protein: CASSWEQGYTEAFF.

The chain employs TRBV2 and TRBJ1-1; D call uncertain. Germline assignment: CDR1 SNHLY and CDR2 FYNNEI. The V end was cut by 7 bases, the J end by 2 bases, with 14 bases between. This CDR3 region has 14 residues. This CDR3 reads CASNWRGENTEAFF. CDR3 bases: TGTGCCAGCAATTGGCGGGGTGAAAACACTGAAGCTTTCTTT.

This clone was observed a handful of times. The chain links TRBV7-9 to TRBJ2-2; the D gene is possibly TRBD2 (6 bases). This CDR3 spans 14 amino acids. Germline V gene lookup returns CDR1 SEHNR and CDR2 FQNEAQ (reference sequence). Deletions cut 5 bases from V and 3 bases from J, with 10 bases between. CDR3 residues: CASSQGLYTGELFF. The CDR3 DNA reads TGTGCCAGCAGCCAGGGACTGTACACCGGGGAGCTGTTTTTT. The complete variable domain, with remaining parts taken from reference TRBV7-9 and TRBJ2-2, reads DTGVSQNPRHKITKRGQNVTFRCDPISEHNRLYWYRQTLGQGPEFLTYFQNEAQLEKSRLLSDRFSAERPKGSFSTLEIQRTEQGDSAMYLCASSQGLYTGELFFGEGSRLTVL.

The J gene is TRBJ2-1, the V gene TRBV5-8, with 10 bases fitting TRBD1. The CDR3 loop spans 13 amino acids. V shed 3 bases and J 14 bases; nucleotides not matched to a gene: 8. Germline V gene lookup returns CDR1 SGHTS and CDR2 YDEGEE. This CDR3 is CASSSLVGQGKFF. The CDR3 bases are TGTGCCAGCAGCTCCTTGGTGGGACAGGGGAAGTTCTTC.